This TCR beta chain was observed in a study of cytomegalovirus exposure and HLA in healthy donors. Study background: A later analysis reported the same platform for the roughly 110 validation repertoires and the roughly 630 first-cohort repertoires.

V gave up 3 bases and J gave up 4 bases; unmatched junction bases: 9. The germline CDR1 and CDR2 sequences are SEHNR and FQNEAQ (reference sequence). CDR3 length: 16 amino acids. The assay was immunoSEQ multiplex PCR, and TCRdb's table has in-frame clones only and misses some. The sample has approximately 200,000 clones; 80% to 95% are singletons. Sample: PBMCs. The receptor's source is a woman aged 18-30 years in good health and CMV-seronegative. V gene TRBV7-9 combines with J gene TRBJ1-1; 9 bases agree with TRBD1. CDR3 coding DNA: TGTGCCAGCAGCTTCCGACAGGGGGAGGGGGGCACTGAAGCTTTCTTT. It yields the protein CASSFRQGEGGTEAFF.